A selection of T cell receptor beta chains follows, all from one sample in a study of beta chain features in type 1 diabetes. The table came from immunoSEQ multiplex PCR; TCRdb's copy has only in-frame clones and leaves some out. In the table there are roughly 150,000 clones, 10% of which are singletons. The specimen sequenced was central memory CD4+ T cells from blood. These receptors were obtained from a man aged 25 to 40 with type 1 diabetes. Each CDR3 is given with its conserved first and last residue. A D gene is named only where the DNA matches it firmly. Only part of the rows carry a size: once, few, many, or a class if the clone is expanded.

J	V	D	size	DNA	CDR3
TRBJ2-1	TRBV10-3	TRBD2	NA	TGTGCCATCAGACCGTCCTCTCTAGGGACTAGCGGGAGGAATGAGCAGTTCTTC	CAIRPSSLGTSGRNEQFF
TRBJ2-1	TRBV4-2	NA	few	TGTGCCAGCAGCCAAGAGTTGAGCGGGTACAATGAGCAGTTCTTC	CASSQELSGYNEQFF
TRBJ2-7	TRBV5-6	NA	NA	TGTGCCAGCAGCTTGGGACTTTACGAGCAGTACTTC	CASSLGLYEQYF
TRBJ2-7	TRBV29-1	TRBD1	few	TGCAGCGTTCGACAGGGGCAAGGGGGCGAGCAGTACTTC	CSVRQGQGGEQYF
TRBJ2-1	TRBV30	TRBD2	few	TGTGCCTGGACTAGCGGTACGGATGAGCAGTTCTTC	CAWTSGTDEQFF
TRBJ2-7	TRBV18	TRBD1	few	TGTGCCAGCTCGTACAGGGGAAACGAGCAGTACTTC	CASSYRGNEQYF
TRBJ2-5	TRBV18	NA	NA	TGTGCCAGCTCAGCGGACTACCAGGGGACCCAGTACTTC	CASSADYQGTQYF
TRBJ2-1	TRBV7-9	TRBD1	few	TGTGCCAGTTCACCCACCGGACAGGGGTTTAATGAGCAGTTCTTC	CASSPTGQGFNEQFF
TRBJ2-5	TRBV27	TRBD2	few	TGTGCCAGCAGTTTGTCTCTTTGGCGGGGGGAGACCCAGTACTTC	CASSLSLWRGETQYF
TRBJ2-2	TRBV19	NA	NA	TGTGCCAGTACCCCCGGGTCCGCGAACACCGGGGAGCTGTTTTTT	CASTPGSANTGELFF
TRBJ1-2	TRBV19	NA	few	TGTGCCAGTAGTCAAGGCCGGGACACCCCTACTCGGGGCTACACCTTC	CASSQGRDTPTRGYTF
TRBJ1-2	TRBV19	NA	few	TGTGCCAGTAGTATCTCCCGGGGGTCCGGCGGCTATGGCTACACCTTC	CASSISRGSGGYGYTF
TRBJ2-7	TRBV5-1	TRBD2	few	TGCGCCAGCAGCTCGGGGGAACTAGCGTTTACCTACGAGCAGTACTTC	CASSSGELAFTYEQYF
TRBJ2-5	TRBV4-2	TRBD2	NA	TGTGCCACCTCCGGGACTAGCGGGGGGTACCAAGAGACCCAGTACTTC	CATSGTSGGYQETQYF
TRBJ2-3	TRBV4-2	TRBD2	NA	TGTGCCAGCAGCCAAGGGGTGGCTAGCGGGGTATCAGATACGCAGTATTTT	CASSQGVASGVSDTQYF
TRBJ2-1	TRBV5-4	TRBD1	NA	TGTGCCAGCAGCTTGGGGGCCCGGCAGGGGGACAATGAGCAGTTCTTC	CASSLGARQGDNEQFF
TRBJ2-5	TRBV9	NA	NA	TGTGCCAGCAGCTTCGGACTAGACGGAGGGGGGCAAGAGACCCAGTACTTC	CASSFGLDGGGQETQYF
TRBJ2-7	TRBV18	TRBD1	few	TGTGCCAGCTCACCAAACGAGGGGGCTCATTCGGGCGAGCAGTACTTC	CASSPNEGAHSGEQYF
TRBJ1-3	TRBV5-1	NA	NA	TGCGCCAGCAGCTTGTGGCGGGCCTCTGGAAACACCATATATTTT	CASSLWRASGNTIYF
TRBJ2-1	TRBV25-1	TRBD2	NA	TGTGCCAGCAGGACTAGCGGGAGCTCCTACAATGAGCAGTTCTTC	CASRTSGSSYNEQFF
TRBJ2-4	TRBV7-2	NA	NA	TGTGCCAGCAGCTTAGACCCTACGCAAAACATTCAGTACTTC	CASSLDPTQNIQYF
TRBJ1-1	TRBV29-1	TRBD1	few	TGCAGCGTCCACCGACAGGGGGTGATCACTGAAGCTTTCTTT	CSVHRQGVITEAFF
TRBJ2-1	TRBV5-1	TRBD2	many	TGCGCCAGCAGCTTGGTGGCGGGAGCCTACAATGAGCAGTTCTTC	CASSLVAGAYNEQFF
TRBJ2-3	TRBV18	NA	few	TGTGCCAGCTCACCCGAGGACAGTGGAGCTAATACGCAGTATTTT	CASSPEDSGANTQYF
TRBJ2-5	TRBV7-3	TRBD2	few	TGTGCCAGCAGTTTTAGCGGGGGAGGAGAGACCCAGTACTTC	CASSFSGGGETQYF
TRBJ2-1	TRBV7-3	NA	NA	TGTGCCAGCAGCTTAACAGGGGGTACTTCTAATGAGCAGTTCTTC	CASSLTGGTSNEQFF
TRBJ2-3	TRBV7-2	NA	few	TGTGCCAGCAGCTTAGCGATGAACTCTAATACGCAGTATTTT	CASSLAMNSNTQYF
TRBJ2-2	TRBV5-1	TRBD2	NA	TGCGCCAGCACTCTAGCGGAAAACACCGGGGAGCTGTTTTTT	CASTLAENTGELFF
TRBJ2-7	TRBV6-5	NA	NA	TGTGCCAGCAGTTACTTAGCGGAGGACATTCGGCTTGACTTC	CASSYLAEDIRLDF
TRBJ1-5	TRBV7-9	NA	NA	TGCGCCAGCAGCCAAGATAGGGGGGGGCATCAGCCCCAGCATTTT	CASSQDRGGHQPQHF
TRBJ2-1	TRBV18	NA	few	TGTGCCAGCTCACCACTTGTCCTCCGGGAGCAAGACCTCAACAATGAGCAGTTCTTC	CASSPLVLREQDLNNEQFF
TRBJ2-3	TRBV10-3	NA	NA	TGTGCCATCAGTGAACGACTAGAGGATACGCAGTATTTT	CAISERLEDTQYF
TRBJ2-3	TRBV7-9	NA	NA	TGTGCCAGCAGCCTGCGGGTTAGCACAGATACGCAGTATTTT	CASSLRVSTDTQYF